This note documents a single TCR beta chain sequence. Its antigen is not known. The sample originates from a study of OX40 agonist ivuxolimab in advanced cancers. Whole-study findings and limits: Relative to CD4+ cells, CD8+ T cells on average had more expanded clones. Some of the lowest clonal expansion was seen in partial responders at 0.1-3.0 mg/kg.

Autoimmune disease history or systemic immunosuppression meant exclusion. Blood sampling was done at baseline, cycle 4 day 1, and cycle 7 day 1. Sequencing used immunoSEQ multiplex PCR; TCRdb keeps in-frame clones, though not all of them. The table lists some 100,000 clones, around 94% of them singletons. CDR1 is SGHRS and CDR2 is YFSETQ in the germline V gene. The CDR3 runs 16 residues. J lost 4 bases, V lost 2 bases, and 7 bases had no gene match. The sequencing used CD4+ or CD8+ T cells sorted from blood, collected in a trial of the OX40 agonist ivuxolimab. The genes are TRBV5-1 and TRBJ2-1; 9 nucleotides agree with TRBD2. The receptor was isolated from an adult with an advanced solid tumor such as melanoma, head and neck, liver or kidney cancer. CDR3 in amino acids: CASSLFSGSSYNEQFF. In nucleotides, the CDR3 is TGCGCCAGCAGCTTATTTAGCGGGAGTTCTTACAATGAGCAGTTCTTC.